This entry lists 26 T cell receptor beta chains sequenced from one sample in a study of blood T cells in healthy people across ages. A second PCR of about 7 to 12 cycles used a sample-barcoded 5' primer and a J-beta primer mix. Each CDR3 protein is one row after TCRdb ran MiXCR on the 5' RACE reads. The sample has 1.4 million or so distinct CDR3 sequences, 35% to 45% seen once. Material for sequencing was blood. The receptors come from a woman under 30 in good health.

This clonotype came up a few times. The chain uses TRBV4-3 and TRBJ2-3; 15 positions agree with TRBD2. V dropped 5 bases and J dropped 0; count of bases not matched to a gene: 6. The CDR3 sequence is 18 residues long. Germline V lookup: CDR1 LGHNA, CDR2 YSLEER. DNA for the CDR3: TGCGCCAGCAGCTATGGACTAGCGGGAGGGCCCAGCACAGATACGCAGTATTTT. This gives the protein CASSYGLAGGPSTDTQYF.

This clonotype was recorded many times. The chain employs TRBV12-3 or TRBV12-4 and TRBJ2-3, with TRBD1 matching over 8 bases. This CDR3 contains 16 residues. With V trimmed by 4 bases and J by 0 bases, 6 bases remained unmatched. CDR3 coding DNA: TGTGCCAGCAGTTACCCCCGACAGGGGAGCACAGATACGCAGTATTTT. Translated, it gives CASSYPRQGSTDTQYF.

This rearrangement joins TRBV3-1 to TRBJ2-3; no definite D call. CDR1 LGHDT and CDR2 YNNKEL come from the germline V gene (reference sequence). The CDR3 has 15 amino acids. Trimming left V 0 bases short and J 0 bases short, with 7 bases between. This chain's CDR3 is CASSQELGSTDTQYF. The CDR3 bases are TGTGCCAGCAGCCAAGAACTGGGGAGCACAGATACGCAGTATTTT.

The rearrangement links TRBV6-6 to TRBJ1-4; tentatively, D is TRBD1 (5 bases). The CDR3 totals 13 residues. Looked up from germline, CDR1 is MNHNY and CDR2 is SVGAGI (reference sequence). V gave up 6 bases and J gave up 10 bases, with 15 bases separating them. The CDR3 sequence: CASSFGPGGKLFF. CDR3 coding DNA: TGTGCCAGCAGCTTCGGGCCCGGGGGAAAACTGTTTTTT.

V and J are TRBV12-3 or TRBV12-4 and TRBJ1-2, with TRBD1 as a possible D gene (6 bases). The length of the CDR3 is 13 residues. V lost 8 bases to trimming and J lost 0 bases, with 10 bases between them. The CDR3: CASGGAANYGYTF. CDR3 nucleotide sequence: TGTGCCAGCGGGGGGGCAGCTAACTATGGCTACACCTTC.

This chain joins TRBV4-1 and TRBJ1-2; unclear D gene. CDR3 size: 15 residues. Germline assignment: CDR1 MGHRA and CDR2 YSYEKL. V shed 0 bases and J shed 2 bases, with 10 bases lying between them. The CDR3 DNA follows: TGCGCCAGCAGCCAAGAAATTTCGGTCAACTATGGCTACACCTTC. Translation gives CASSQEISVNYGYTF.

This clonotype appeared once. The chain carries TRBV5-1 and TRBJ2-5; D might be TRBD2 (5 bases). Between the trimmed V and J ends, which lost 1 base and 9 bases, there was a span of 13 bases. In germline, CDR1 is SGHRS, CDR2 YFSETQ. There are 13 residues in the CDR3. In nucleotides, the CDR3 is TGCGCCAGCAGCTTGACAGTTATGGAGGCCCAGTACTTC. Residues: CASSLTVMEAQYF.

This clonotype was observed a few times. V gene TRBV27 combines with J gene TRBJ2-6, with D possibly matching TRBD2 (5 bases). This CDR3 has 16 amino acids. With 3 bases removed from V and 0 bases from J, the gap between germline ends came to 9 bases. CDR1 is MNHEY, CDR2 SMNVEV, per germline (reference sequence). DNA of the CDR3: TGTGCCAGCAGTTTTGAGGGCATCTCTGGGGCCAACGTCCTGACTTTC. Translated, it gives CASSFEGISGANVLTF.

The genes are TRBV6-2 or TRBV6-3 and TRBJ2-1; no reliable D call. The CDR3 is 16 residues long. CDR1 is MNHEY, CDR2 SVGEGT, per germline. Trimming took off 6 bases at V and 6 bases at J, with 21 bases between the two ends. DNA of the CDR3: TGTGCCAGCAGCCAAAGACCCCGACCTTATTTCAATGAGCAGTTCTTC. The encoded protein is CASSQRPRPYFNEQFF.

This clonotype has a single count. The chain carries TRBV20-1 and TRBJ2-3, with D tentatively TRBD2 (5 bases). V dropped 3 bases and J dropped 2 bases, with 21 bases sitting between them. The CDR3 runs to 17 residues. Germline V gene sequence: CDR1 DFQATT, CDR2 SNEGSKA (reference sequence). CDR3 nucleotides: TGCAGTGCTAGTCTCGGGGATCAGCGGATATACACAGATACGCAGTATTTT. It encodes CSASLGDQRIYTDTQYF.

This clonotype was detected a few times. The V call is TRBV12-5, the J call TRBJ2-1; D is unclear. CDR1 and CDR2 (germline): LGHNT, FRNRAP. This CDR3 has 12 amino acids. V shed 0 bases and J shed 6 bases, with 3 bases lying between them. CDR3 in DNA: TGTGCTAGTGGTTTGGTCTCCAATGAGCAGTTCTTC. Its protein is CASGLVSNEQFF.

This clonotype was counted many times. The rearrangement joins TRBV10-3 to TRBJ2-5, with D tentatively TRBD2 (6 bases). The CDR3 is 14 residues long. Trimming took 4 bases from V and 6 from J, leaving 15 bases between them. Germline V lookup: CDR1 ENHRY, CDR2 SYGVKD. The CDR3 DNA follows: TGTGCCATCAGTGCGTCGGGAGTTGTCCAGACCCAGTACTTC. It codes for CAISASGVVQTQYF.

Only a few counts were recorded for this clonotype. This chain uses TRBV6-2 or TRBV6-3 with TRBJ1-1; no reliable D call. Per germline, CDR1 MNHEY and CDR2 SVGEGT. Trimming took off 3 bases at V and 3 bases at J, with 2 bases between the two ends. CDR3 length: 11 residues. The CDR3 nucleotides read TGTGCCAGCAGTTATTACACTGAAGCTTTCTTT. This codes for CASSYYTEAFF.

V gene TRBV18 combines with J gene TRBJ1-1; tentatively, D is TRBD1 (5 bases). The V gene lost 4 bases and the J gene lost 3 bases, with 12 bases spanning the gap. Per the germline V gene, CDR1 is KGHSH and CDR2 is LQKENI. CDR3 length equals 14 residues. This CDR3 reads CASSLDTGDTEAFF. In DNA, the CDR3 is TGTGCCAGCTCACTCGACACGGGGGACACTGAAGCTTTCTTT.

This clonotype has a single count. V usage is TRBV27 and J usage is TRBJ2-5, with TRBD2 matching 7 bases. CDR3 size: 16 residues. Germline V gene sequence: CDR1 MNHEY, CDR2 SMNVEV (reference sequence). Trimming at V came to 4 bases and at J to 4 bases, leaving 12 bases not matched to a gene. CDR3 amino acids: CASSSTSRPGGETQYF. CDR3 in DNA: TGTGCCAGCAGTTCCACATCCCGCCCGGGGGGAGAGACCCAGTACTTC.

Of note for this clonotype: The junction differs from germline at one of its ends, possibly a read error. The chain joins TRBV12-3 or TRBV12-4 to TRBJ2-3; 8 nucleotides match TRBD1. The CDR3 length is 14 residues. The CDR3 DNA reads TGTGCCAGCAGTTTAGGGACAGGGACAGGTACGCAGTATTTT. This translates into CASSLGTGTGTQYF.

This chain joins TRBV27 and TRBJ2-3, with 9 nucleotides matching TRBD1. The CDR3 extends over 15 amino acids. Germline trimming cut 3 bases from V and 4 bases from J; bases unmatched to any gene: 5. Per germline, CDR1 MNHEY and CDR2 SMNVEV (reference sequence). CDR3 sequence (DNA): TGTGCCAGCAGTTTCGGGACAGGGTCCCCAGATACGCAGTATTTT. Residues: CASSFGTGSPDTQYF.

This rearrangement joins TRBV6-2 or TRBV6-3 to TRBJ2-1; D not certain. CDR3 length equals 12 residues. V was pared by 8 bases and J by 9 bases, with 14 bases between. CDR1 and CDR2 from the germline V gene are MNHEY and SVGEGT. The CDR3 sequence: CASGKTFIEQFF. The DNA for the CDR3 is TGTGCCAGCGGCAAGACTTTCATTGAGCAGTTCTTC.

The V and J genes are TRBV5-1 and TRBJ1-6; 10 bases line up with TRBD1. With 8 bases clipped from V and 7 bases from J, the junction kept 6 bases outside the gene matches. Germline V gene lookup returns CDR1 SGHRS and CDR2 YFSETQ. The CDR3 spans 14 residues. CDR3 nucleotide sequence: TGCGCCAGAGAGGGACAGGGGCACAATTCACCCCTCCACTTT. It translates to CAREGQGHNSPLHF.

This clonotype was observed a handful of times. Its ends do not fully match the called genes, so a read error is possible. The rearrangement joins TRBV3-1 to TRBJ2-1; TRBD2 aligns across 11 bases. Germline loops: CDR1 LGHDT, CDR2 YNNKEL (reference sequence). CDR3 length: 13 residues. The CDR3 sequence: CASSLLAGVEQFF. The CDR3 DNA reads TGCGCCAGCAGCTTACTAGCGGGAGTTGAGCAGTTCTTC.

Concerning this clonotype itself: Relative to the germline gene, one junction end is altered; a read error may explain this. This chain uses TRBV7-2 with TRBJ2-3; D is ambiguous. Germline V lookup: CDR1 SGHTA, CDR2 FQGNSA. The CDR3 totals 13 residues. The CDR3 DNA follows: TGTGCCGGCAGCCAGGATAGCACAGATACGCAGTATTTT. This sequence encodes CAGSQDSTDTQYF.

This clonotype came up a few times. The V call is TRBV7-2, the J call TRBJ1-4, with 9 bases matching TRBD1. Germline lookup yields CDR1 SGHTA and CDR2 FQGNSA. The CDR3 runs 15 residues. Trimming at V came to 6 bases and at J to 0 bases, leaving 2 bases not matched to a gene. CDR3 region: CASRGQGATNEKLFF. CDR3 nucleotide sequence: TGTGCCAGCAGGGGACAGGGCGCAACTAATGAAAAACTGTTTTTT. Variable domain in full (rest from reference TRBV7-2 and TRBJ1-4): GAGVSQSPSNKVTEKGKDVELRCDPISGHTALYWYRQSLGQGLEFLIYFQGNSAPDKSGLPSDRFSAERTGGSVSTLTIQRTQQEDSAVYLCASRGQGATNEKLFFGSGTQLSVL.

The rearrangement joins TRBV9 to TRBJ1-5, with D unclear. V lost 3 bases and J 6 bases, leaving 10 bases between the germline ends. The germline V gene encodes CDR1 SGDLS and CDR2 YYNGEE. The CDR3 is 13 residues long. DNA for the CDR3: TGTGCCAGCAGCGCTTCGGGGTCTCAGCCCCAGCATTTT. Translating it yields CASSASGSQPQHF.

The chain is built from TRBV7-9 and TRBJ1-1, with D perhaps matching TRBD1 (5 bases). CDR1 SEHNR and CDR2 FQNEAQ come from the germline V gene (reference sequence). This CDR3 has 14 amino acids. Trimming removed 1 base at V and 4 bases at J, with 10 bases between. The CDR3 spells CASSLVGETTEAFF. The CDR3 coding sequence is TGTGCCAGCAGCTTAGTAGGGGAGACCACTGAAGCTTTCTTT.

The CDR3 bases are TGTGCCAGCTGGGGACAGGGGTCCTACGAGCAGTACTTC. This sequence encodes CASWGQGSYEQYF. J is TRBJ2-7 and V is TRBV28; 10 bases are a match to TRBD1. The CDR3 is 13 residues long. Germline CDR1 and CDR2: MDHEN and SYDVKM. V dropped 8 bases and J dropped 1; count of bases not matched to a gene: 2.

The J gene is TRBJ2-7, the V gene TRBV24-1, with 7 bases aligning to TRBD1. The CDR3 loop spans 15 amino acids. J lost 3 bases, V lost 2 bases, and 6 bases had no gene match. Germline V gene sequence: CDR1 KGHDR, CDR2 SFDVKD. For the CDR3, the DNA is TGTGCCACCAGTGATTCCGGGACAGCCGGCTACGAGCAGTACTTC. Encoded protein: CATSDSGTAGYEQYF.